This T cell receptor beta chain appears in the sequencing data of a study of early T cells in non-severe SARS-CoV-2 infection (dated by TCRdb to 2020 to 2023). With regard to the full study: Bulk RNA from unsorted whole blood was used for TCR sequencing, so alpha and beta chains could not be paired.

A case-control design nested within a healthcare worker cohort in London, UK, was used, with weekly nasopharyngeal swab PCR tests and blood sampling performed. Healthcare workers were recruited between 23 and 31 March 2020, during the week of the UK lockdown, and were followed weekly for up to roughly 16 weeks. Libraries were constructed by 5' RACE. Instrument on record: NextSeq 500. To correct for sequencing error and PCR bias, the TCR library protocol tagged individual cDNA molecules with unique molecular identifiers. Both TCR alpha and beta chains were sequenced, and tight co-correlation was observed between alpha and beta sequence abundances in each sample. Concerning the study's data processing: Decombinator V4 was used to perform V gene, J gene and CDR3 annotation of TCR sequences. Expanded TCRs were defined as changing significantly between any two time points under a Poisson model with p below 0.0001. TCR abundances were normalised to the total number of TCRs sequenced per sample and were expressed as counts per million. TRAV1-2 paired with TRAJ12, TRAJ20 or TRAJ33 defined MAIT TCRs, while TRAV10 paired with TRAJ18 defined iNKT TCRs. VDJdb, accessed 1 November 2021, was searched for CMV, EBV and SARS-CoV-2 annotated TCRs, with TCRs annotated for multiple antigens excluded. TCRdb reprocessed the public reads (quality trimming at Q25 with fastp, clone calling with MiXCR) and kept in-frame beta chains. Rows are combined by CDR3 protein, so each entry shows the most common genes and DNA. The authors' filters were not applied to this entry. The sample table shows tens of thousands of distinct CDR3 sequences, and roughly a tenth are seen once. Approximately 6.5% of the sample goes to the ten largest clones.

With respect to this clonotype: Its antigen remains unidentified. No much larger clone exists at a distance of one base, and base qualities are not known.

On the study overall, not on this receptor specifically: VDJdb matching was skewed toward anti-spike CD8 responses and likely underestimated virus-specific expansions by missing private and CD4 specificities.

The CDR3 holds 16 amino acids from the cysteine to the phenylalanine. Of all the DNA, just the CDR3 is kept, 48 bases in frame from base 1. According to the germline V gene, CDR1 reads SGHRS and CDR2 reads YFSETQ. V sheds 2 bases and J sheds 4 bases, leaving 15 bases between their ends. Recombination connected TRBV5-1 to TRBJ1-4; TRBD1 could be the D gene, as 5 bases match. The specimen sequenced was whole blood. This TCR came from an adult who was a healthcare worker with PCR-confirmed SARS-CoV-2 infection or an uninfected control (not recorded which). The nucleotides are TGCGCCAGCAGCTTTCCGGGCCGGGACGGTAATGAAAAACTGTTTTTT. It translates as CASSFPGRDGNEKLFF. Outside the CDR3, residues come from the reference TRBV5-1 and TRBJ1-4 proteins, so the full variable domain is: KAGVTQTPRYLIKTRGQQVTLSCSPISGHRSVSWYQQTPGQGLQFLFEYFSETQRNKGNFPGRFSGRQFSNSRSEMNVSTLELGDSALYLCASSFPGRDGNEKLFFGSGTQLSVL.